The 5 T cell receptor beta chains below come from one sample, sequenced in a study of siplizumab effects on memory and regulatory T cells. TCRdb keeps only in-frame clones here, not all; method: immunoSEQ multiplex PCR. The sample lists around 100,000 clones, about 94% occurring once. Sequences were obtained from non-Treg CD4+ T cells sorted from blood. The receptors shown here come from a human donor in good health.

The table lists this clone with a few counts. This chain joins TRBV5-4 and TRBJ2-7; TRBD2 aligns across 11 bases. This CDR3 is 15 amino acids long. Trimming at V came to 4 bases and at J to 2 bases, leaving 5 bases not matched to a gene. Germline lookup yields CDR1 SGHNT and CDR2 YYREEE (reference sequence). The CDR3: CASSTTSGITYEQYF. CDR3 nucleotide sequence: TGTGCCAGCAGCACGACTAGCGGGATAACCTACGAGCAGTACTTC.

This sequence joins TRBV5-6 and TRBJ1-4, with a weak D call TRBD1 (5 bases). The CDR3 runs 15 residues. V dropped 4 bases and J dropped 2 bases, with 12 bases sitting between them. Germline assignment: CDR1 SGHDT and CDR2 YYEEEE. CDR3 bases: TGTGCCAGCAGCGACTCGTGGGGGACTAATGAAAAACTGTTTTTT. This sequence encodes CASSDSWGTNEKLFF.

The chain employs TRBV6-5 and TRBJ2-5; D call uncertain. Germline lookup yields CDR1 MNHEY and CDR2 SVGAGI. The CDR3 contains 13 residues. Trimming left V 7 bases short and J 1 base short, with 10 bases between. CDR3: CASKYSLQETQYF. CDR3 DNA: TGTGCCAGCAAGTACAGCCTCCAAGAGACCCAGTACTTC.

The chain carries TRBV9 and TRBJ2-1; TRBD2 agrees at 9 bases. The V gene end was trimmed by 2 bases and the J gene end by 4 bases; junction bases not matched to a gene: 1. This CDR3 has 14 amino acids. Germline loops: CDR1 SGDLS, CDR2 YYNGEE. The CDR3 nucleotides read TGTGCCAGCAGCGTGACTAGCGGTTACAATGAGCAGTTCTTC. As protein: CASSVTSGYNEQFF.

V and J are TRBV5-1 and TRBJ1-2; 9 bases line up with TRBD1. The ends lost 3 bases at V and 4 bases at J; junction bases unmatched: 13. CDR3 size: 17 residues. Germline CDR1 and CDR2: SGHRS and YFSETQ. Written as DNA, the CDR3 is TGCGCCAGCAGCTCAGCCCTACCGGGACAGGGTGTCTATGGCTACACCTTC. It yields the protein CASSSALPGQGVYGYTF.